These 20 T cell receptor beta chains came from one sample sequenced in a study of CD8 T cells in ankylosing spondylitis. TCRdb processed the 5' RACE reads anew with MiXCR; each CDR3 protein has one entry. The sample lists around 150,000 distinct CDR3 sequences; about 42% were seen once. The material sequenced was synovial fluid, either unsorted or a sorted T cell fraction (not recorded which). These receptors all stem from a male donor with ankylosing spondylitis.

This clonotype was seen only a few times. The V and J genes are TRBV12-3 or TRBV12-4 and TRBJ1-1; 8 bases agree with TRBD1. The V segment lost 6 bases and the J segment 5 bases; nucleotides outside the gene matches: 8. The CDR3 extends over 14 amino acids. The chain's CDR3 is CASSSGRGHTEAFF. Written as DNA, the CDR3 is TGTGCCAGCAGCTCTGGCAGGGGGCATACTGAAGCTTTCTTT.

The rearrangement joins TRBV29-1 to TRBJ2-1, with D tentatively TRBD1 (5 bases). The germline CDR1 and CDR2 sequences are SQVTM and ANQGSEA. The CDR3 spans 15 residues. The germline V and J ends were trimmed by 6 bases and 7 bases, with 22 bases remaining between them. CDR3 region: CSVEIPTGDLNEQFF. DNA of the CDR3: TGCAGCGTCGAAATCCCTACAGGAGATTTGAATGAGCAGTTCTTC.

This rearrangement joins TRBV4-2 to TRBJ1-4; D call uncertain. The V end lost 0 bases, the J end lost 3 bases, and 14 bases lay between the germline ends. The germline V gene encodes CDR1 LGHNA and CDR2 YNFKEQ. The length of the CDR3 is 17 residues. The CDR3, as DNA: TGTGCCAGCAGCCAAGATCTTATGGGGAGCCCTAATGAAAAACTGTTTTTT. This gives the protein CASSQDLMGSPNEKLFF.

The rearrangement links TRBV25-1 to TRBJ2-7; no clear D gene. Trimming took 3 bases from V and 3 from J, leaving 3 bases between them. The germline V gene has CDR1 MGHDK and CDR2 SYGVNS. CDR3 length: 11 amino acids. The CDR3 sequence: CASSDYYEQYF. In DNA form, the CDR3 reads TGTGCCAGCAGTGACTACTACGAGCAGTACTTC.

In its sample, this clonotype was seen a few times. This chain uses TRBV5-1 with TRBJ2-3, with a possible D match to TRBD1 (6 bases). Germline CDR1 and CDR2: SGHRS and YFSETQ. The CDR3 runs to 15 residues. Trimming removed 2 bases at V and 2 bases at J, with 12 bases between. The CDR3: CASSFWGPFTDTQYF. The CDR3 DNA is TGCGCCAGCAGCTTCTGGGGGCCCTTCACAGATACGCAGTATTTT.

The chain combines TRBV6-5 with TRBJ1-1, with D unclear. Looked up from germline, CDR1 is MNHEY and CDR2 is SVGAGI. This CDR3 has 14 residues. V lost 0 bases and J 6 bases, leaving 11 bases between the germline ends. As DNA, the CDR3 is TGTGCCAGCAGTTACTCGGAGGGAATCGCTGAAGCTTTCTTT. Its protein product is CASSYSEGIAEAFF.

The V and J genes are TRBV12-3 or TRBV12-4 and TRBJ1-1, with TRBD1 identical over 10 bases. Trimming at V came to 2 bases and at J to 3 bases, leaving 9 bases not matched to a gene. The CDR3 runs 17 residues. The CDR3 here is CASSLWPTGGGYTEAFF. In nucleotides, the CDR3 is TGTGCCAGCAGTTTATGGCCGACAGGGGGCGGATACACTGAAGCTTTCTTT.

This clonotype was detected only once. V gene TRBV6-1 combines with J gene TRBJ1-5; no clear D gene. Germline CDR1 reads MNHNS; CDR2 reads SASEGT. The CDR3 spans 17 residues. The germline V and J ends were trimmed by 1 base and 5 bases, with 18 bases remaining between them. The CDR3 DNA reads as TGTGCCAGCAGTGAAGGTCACAGCCCCCTTTCTTATCAGCCCCAGCATTTT. Its protein is CASSEGHSPLSYQPQHF.

The V and J genes are TRBV28 and TRBJ1-5, with D possibly matching TRBD1 (5 bases). This CDR3 is 15 amino acids long. Trimming cost V 2 bases and J 9 bases, with 17 bases left between them. CDR1 MDHEN and CDR2 SYDVKM come from the germline V gene. Here the CDR3 reads CASSLMRGGYGPQHF. CDR3 DNA: TGTGCCAGCAGTTTAATGAGGGGCGGGTACGGGCCCCAGCATTTT.

The genes are TRBV12-3 or TRBV12-4 and TRBJ2-7; D remains ambiguous. V lost 8 bases and J lost 3, with 20 bases in between. CDR3 length equals 15 residues. CDR3 sequence reads: CASQISVGPVYEQYF. The CDR3 nucleotides are TGTGCCAGCCAAATATCGGTAGGTCCAGTCTACGAGCAGTACTTC.

The chain joins TRBV3-1 to TRBJ2-2; 16 bases match TRBD2. V lost 6 bases, J lost 5 bases, and 9 bases stayed unmatched. The CDR3 is 18 residues long. Germline CDR1 reads LGHDT; CDR2 reads YNNKEL (reference sequence). The CDR3 is CASSPDPGLAGGTGELFF. The CDR3 DNA follows: TGTGCCAGCAGTCCGGACCCGGGACTAGCGGGGGGGACCGGGGAGCTGTTTTTT.

V is TRBV28 and J is TRBJ2-5; no reliable D call. Germline V CDR1 and CDR2: MDHEN, SYDVKM. CDR3 size: 15 residues. Trimming pared 2 bases from V and 2 bases from J, leaving 12 bases between. The CDR3 DNA reads as TGTGCCAGCAGTTTACTTTTAGGGATGCAAGAGACCCAGTACTTC. This translates into CASSLLLGMQETQYF.

The chain is built from TRBV5-1 and TRBJ2-7; perhaps TRBD2 as D (6 bases). Germline V gene lookup returns CDR1 SGHRS and CDR2 YFSETQ. The CDR3 is made up of 14 amino acids. V was trimmed by 5 bases and J by 4 bases, leaving 16 bases between them. The CDR3 here is CASSFSGFAYEQYF. The CDR3 coding sequence is TGCGCCAGCAGTTTTAGCGGTTTCGCGTACGAGCAGTACTTC.

This clonotype was counted between two and nine times. The chain uses TRBV29-1 and TRBJ2-5; the D is unclear. Deletions cut 2 bases from V and 4 bases from J, with 14 bases between. This CDR3 contains 14 residues. Germline V gives CDR1 SQVTM, CDR2 ANQGSEA. CDR3 loop: CSVECPSETETQYF. Here the CDR3 DNA reads TGCAGCGTTGAATGCCCCAGCGAGACAGAGACCCAGTACTTC.

The rearrangement joins TRBV9 to TRBJ1-2; 7 nucleotides line up with TRBD1. Germline V CDR1 and CDR2: SGDLS, YYNGEE. The CDR3 is made up of 13 amino acids. The trim removed 6 bases at V and 2 bases at J, leaving 4 bases unmatched. CDR3 bases: TGTGCCAGCAACACAGGGGACAACTATGGCTACACCTTC. This codes for CASNTGDNYGYTF.

This clonotype was seen repeatedly, ten times or more. The V and J genes are TRBV6-6 and TRBJ1-1; 7 nucleotides align to TRBD1. The V gene end was trimmed by 7 bases and the J gene end by 11 bases; junction bases not matched to a gene: 10. The CDR3 extends over 12 amino acids. Germline CDR1 MNHNY, CDR2 SVGAGI (reference sequence). CDR3: CASTPTGLDAFF. The CDR3 nucleotides read TGTGCCAGCACCCCGACAGGGTTGGATGCTTTCTTT.

This clonotype was counted only a few times. V is TRBV18 and J is TRBJ2-1, with 11 bases lining up with TRBD2. The germline V gene has CDR1 KGHSH and CDR2 LQKENI. Trimming at V came to 4 bases and at J to 2 bases, leaving 4 bases not matched to a gene. This CDR3 region has 16 residues. As DNA, the CDR3 is TGTGCCAGCTCACAACTAGCGGGAGTACCCTACAATGAGCAGTTCTTC. Amino acids: CASSQLAGVPYNEQFF.

The chain joins TRBV20-1 to TRBJ2-7, with 7 bases that match TRBD1. This CDR3 region has 15 residues. CDR1 is DFQATT and CDR2 is SNEGSKA in the germline V gene (reference sequence). The ends lost 4 bases at V and 0 bases at J; junction bases unmatched: 9. Here the CDR3 reads CSATLGGKFSYEQYF. The CDR3 nucleotides read TGCAGTGCTACCTTAGGGGGCAAGTTCTCCTACGAGCAGTACTTC.

The chain links TRBV12-3 or TRBV12-4 to TRBJ2-3; 8 bases align to TRBD2. Losses at the gene ends were 2 bases for V and 5 bases for J; bases not matched to a gene: 12. The CDR3 consists of 17 residues. CDR3 protein: CASSLTPGLVERDTQYF. CDR3 DNA: TGTGCCAGCAGTTTAACCCCGGGACTAGTTGAAAGAGATACGCAGTATTTT.

This clonotype appeared a few times. The rearrangement joins TRBV20-1 to TRBJ1-2, with unresolved D. The CDR3 is 13 residues long. Per germline, CDR1 DFQATT and CDR2 SNEGSKA (reference sequence). V was clipped by 6 bases and J by 2 bases, with 13 bases between them. CDR3 in amino acids: CSALITGNYGYTF. CDR3 nucleotide sequence: TGCAGTGCCCTCATCACGGGGAACTATGGCTACACCTTC.